This TCR beta chain was retrieved from a study of CD8 T cells in acute hepatitis C reinfection. Described time point: naive CD8 control sorted from an acute-time-point sample. From germline, CDR1 is SGHRS and CDR2 YFSETQ. V lost 0 bases and J lost 5; bases outside the gene matches: 8. This CDR3 spans 17 amino acids. Assay used: immunoSEQ multiplex PCR; TCRdb lists only in-frame clones, some missing. The sample shows 30,000 to 45,000 clones, roughly 85% of them seen only once. Sequencing was performed on naive CD8+ T cells from PBMCs. This TCR was recovered from a woman in her late teens or twenties who spontaneously cleared hepatitis C infection. The rearrangement joins TRBV5-1 to TRBJ2-2; 9 bases match TRBD1. CDR3 nucleotides: TGCGCCAGCAGCTTGGCCTCTGGGACAGGGACGACCGGGGAGCTGTTTTTT. It yields the protein CASSLASGTGTTGELFF.